This paragraph reports one T cell receptor beta chain. The data are from a study of cytomegalovirus exposure and HLA in healthy donors. The approximately 130-subject validation cohort, separate from the approximately 670-subject first cohort, included the donors. Sequencing used immunoSEQ multiplex PCR; TCRdb keeps in-frame clones, though not all of them. The table shows 45,000 to 65,000 clones, with 75% to 95% occurring only once. The CDR3 sequence is 11 residues long. V lost 4 bases to trimming and J lost 4 bases, with 6 bases between them. The germline V gene has CDR1 SGHRS and CDR2 YFSETQ. Specimen: PBMCs. The receptor comes from a man younger than 30 in good health and CMV-seronegative. This rearrangement joins TRBV5-1 to TRBJ2-7; D possibly corresponds to TRBD1 (6 bases). CDR3 loop: CASSRGYEQYF. In DNA form, the CDR3 reads TGCGCCAGCAGCAGGGGGTACGAGCAGTACTTC.